The clone carrying this T cell receptor (beta chain) has only a few counts. What it binds is unknown. The germline and genes are mouse ones. The CDR3 end falls 4 residues outside the read, so it is completed with the germline J gene. Time point reported: mouse skin 6 weeks after grafting, around onset of hair loss. The recipient mice had their skin biopsied at grafting and again 3 and 6 weeks later. The sample originates from a study of CD8+ T cells in alopecia areata. Study outcomes and limitations: Normal scalp had lower clonality than lesional scalp, with alopecia totalis/universalis lesions showing this most strongly.

CDR1 and CDR2 (germline): MSHET, SYDVDS. V shed 3 bases, J shed 2 bases, and the junction held 3 bases outside the gene matches. This CDR3 spans 16 amino acids. cDNA prepared by RNA extraction and subsequent reverse transcription served as the template for sequencing. TCRdb's table, derived via immunoSEQ multiplex PCR, lists solely in-frame clones and lacks some. The sample includes approximately 5,400 clones, none of them occurring once. Material: skin, obtained at week 6. V and J are TRBV29 and TRBJ2-1, with TRBD1 matching over 11 bases. The sequence derives from a C3H/HeJ mouse with alopecia areata. Mouse strain MHC haplotype: H2-k. CDR3 DNA, as far as it was read: TGTGCTAGCAGTTTCAGGGACAGGGGGTACTATGCT. It specifies CASSFRDRGYYA. The full CDR3 reads CASSFRDRGYYAEQFF.